The T cell receptor (beta chain) described here comes from a study of T-cell reconstitution after alpha-beta-depleted transplantation in children. Overall study findings and caveats: Expanded graft clones, several hundred of them, were reportedly the source of alpha-beta T cells about two months after transplant. Diversity of TCRbeta at day 60 was high in some patients, arising from surviving recipient T cells and thymic progenitors. From newly produced T cells came most of the T-cell counts and diversity one year after transplant.

Preparation of the TCRbeta library was carried out with unique molecular identifiers. TCRdb used MiXCR to reprocess the PCR reads, holding one entry per CDR3 protein. The data hold about 200,000 distinct CDR3 sequences, with around 7.7% observed a single time. Germline V gene data show CDR1 as SQVTM and CDR2 as ANQGSEA. CDR3 length equals 15 residues. V shed 2 bases, J shed 1 base, and the junction held 7 bases outside the gene matches. This clonotype was seen only a few times. Antigen unknown. This clonotype was sampled from a male patient aged 2-15 years who had a stem cell transplant for acute myeloid leukemia, so the T cells may come from the graft donor. The V and J genes are TRBV29-1 and TRBJ1-2; TRBD1 matches at 7 bases. The specimen comprised PBMCs, mostly from graft donor cells, sampled 360 days after TCRalphabeta/CD19-depleted stem cell transplant. Written as DNA, the CDR3 is TGCAGCGTTGAATCTACAGGGGCTGATAACTATGGCTACACCTTC. As protein: CSVESTGADNYGYTF. Looking up the rest from reference TRBV29-1 and TRBJ1-2 gives the full variable domain: SAVISQKPSRDICQRGTSLTIQCQVDSQVTMMFWYRQQPGQSLTLIATANQGSEATYESGFVIDKFPISRPNLTFSTLTVSNMSPEDSSIYLCSVESTGADNYGYTFGSGTRLTVV.